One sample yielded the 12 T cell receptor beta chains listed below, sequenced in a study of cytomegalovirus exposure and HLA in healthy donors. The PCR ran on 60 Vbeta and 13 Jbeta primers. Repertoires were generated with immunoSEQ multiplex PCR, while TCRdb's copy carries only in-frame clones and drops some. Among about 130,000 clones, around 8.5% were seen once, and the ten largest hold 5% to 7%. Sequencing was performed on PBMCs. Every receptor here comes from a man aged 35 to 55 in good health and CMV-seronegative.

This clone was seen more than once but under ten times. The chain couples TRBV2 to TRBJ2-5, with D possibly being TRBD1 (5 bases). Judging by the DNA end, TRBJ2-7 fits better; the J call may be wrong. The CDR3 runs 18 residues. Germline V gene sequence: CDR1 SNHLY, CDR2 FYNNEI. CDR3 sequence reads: CASSEGRALSERTYEQYF. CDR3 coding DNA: TGTGCCAGCAGTGAAGGCAGGGCCCTAAGTGAGAGGACCTACGAGCAGTACTTC.

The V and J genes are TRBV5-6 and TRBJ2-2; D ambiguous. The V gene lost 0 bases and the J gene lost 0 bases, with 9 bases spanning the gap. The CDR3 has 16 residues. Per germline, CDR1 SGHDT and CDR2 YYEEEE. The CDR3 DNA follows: TGTGCCAGCAGCTTGGGGATAGCCTCGAACACCGGGGAGCTGTTTTTT. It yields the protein CASSLGIASNTGELFF.

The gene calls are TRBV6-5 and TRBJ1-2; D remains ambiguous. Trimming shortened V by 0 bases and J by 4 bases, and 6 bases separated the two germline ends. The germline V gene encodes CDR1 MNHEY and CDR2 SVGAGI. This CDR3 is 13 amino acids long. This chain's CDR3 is CASSYSLRYGYTF. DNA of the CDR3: TGTGCCAGCAGTTACTCGTTGCGCTATGGCTACACCTTC.

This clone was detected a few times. The CDR3 sequence: CASSWGGWGYGYTF. Written as DNA, the CDR3 is TGTGCCAGCAGTTGGGGGGGATGGGGCTATGGCTACACCTTC. This chain uses TRBV27 with TRBJ1-2; maybe TRBD1 (5 bases). V was cut by 4 bases and J by 4 bases, with 13 bases left in between. Germline values: CDR1 MNHEY, CDR2 SMNVEV (reference sequence). The CDR3 totals 14 residues.

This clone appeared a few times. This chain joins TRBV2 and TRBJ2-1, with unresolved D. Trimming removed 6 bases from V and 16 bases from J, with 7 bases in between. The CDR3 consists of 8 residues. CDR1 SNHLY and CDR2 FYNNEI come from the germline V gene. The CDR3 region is CASSEAFF. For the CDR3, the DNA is TGTGCCAGCAGCGAGGCCTTCTTC.

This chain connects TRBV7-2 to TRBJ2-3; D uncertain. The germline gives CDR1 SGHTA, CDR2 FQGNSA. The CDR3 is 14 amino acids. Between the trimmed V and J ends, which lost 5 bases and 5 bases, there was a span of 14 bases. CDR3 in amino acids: CASSALLTGDTQYF. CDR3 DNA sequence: TGTGCCAGCAGCGCACTCCTGACTGGAGATACGCAGTATTTT.

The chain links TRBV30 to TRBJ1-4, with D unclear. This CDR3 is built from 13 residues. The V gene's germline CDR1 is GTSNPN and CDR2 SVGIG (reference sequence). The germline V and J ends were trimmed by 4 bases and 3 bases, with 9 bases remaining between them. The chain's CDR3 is CAWTGTANEKLFF. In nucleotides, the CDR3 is TGTGCCTGGACAGGCACCGCTAATGAAAAACTGTTTTTT.

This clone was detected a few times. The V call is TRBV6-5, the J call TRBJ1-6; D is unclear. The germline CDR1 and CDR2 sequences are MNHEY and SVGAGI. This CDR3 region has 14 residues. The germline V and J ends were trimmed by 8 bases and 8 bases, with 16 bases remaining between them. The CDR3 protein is CASRLREGDSPLHF. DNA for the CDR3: TGTGCCAGCCGGTTAAGGGAGGGTGATTCACCCCTCCACTTT.

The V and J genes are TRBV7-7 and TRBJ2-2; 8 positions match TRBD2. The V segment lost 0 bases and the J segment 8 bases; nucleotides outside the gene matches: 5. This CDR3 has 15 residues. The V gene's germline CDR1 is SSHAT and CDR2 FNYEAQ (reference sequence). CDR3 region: CASSLASGAQGELFF. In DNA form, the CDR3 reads TGTGCCAGCAGCTTAGCTAGCGGGGCCCAGGGGGAGCTGTTTTTT.

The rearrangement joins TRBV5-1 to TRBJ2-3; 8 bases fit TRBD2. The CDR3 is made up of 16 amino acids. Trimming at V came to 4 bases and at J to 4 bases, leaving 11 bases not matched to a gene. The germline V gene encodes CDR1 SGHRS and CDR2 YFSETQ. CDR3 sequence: CASSGGLEGGADTQYF. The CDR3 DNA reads TGCGCCAGCAGCGGGGGACTAGAGGGTGGGGCAGATACGCAGTATTTT.

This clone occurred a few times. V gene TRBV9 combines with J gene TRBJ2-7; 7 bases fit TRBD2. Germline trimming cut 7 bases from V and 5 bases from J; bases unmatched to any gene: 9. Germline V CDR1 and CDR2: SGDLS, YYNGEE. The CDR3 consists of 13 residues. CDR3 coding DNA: TGTGCCAGCTCGCCCGGGGGGAAGAACGAGCAGTACTTC. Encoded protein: CASSPGGKNEQYF.

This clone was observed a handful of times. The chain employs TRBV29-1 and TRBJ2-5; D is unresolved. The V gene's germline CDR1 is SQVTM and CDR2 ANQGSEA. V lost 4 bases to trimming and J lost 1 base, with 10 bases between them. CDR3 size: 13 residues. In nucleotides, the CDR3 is TGCAGCGTTGTGATTGCGAGCCAAGAGACCCAGTACTTC. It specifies CSVVIASQETQYF.